This T cell receptor beta chain was recorded in a study of blood T cell repertoires in COVID-19. As for the study in general: Sources were T cells, B-cell-depleted T cells, or PBMCs; the material itself was cDNA or gDNA.

This table comes from immunoSEQ multiplex PCR, and its TCRdb copy is limited to in-frame clones, with some not included. The table lists about 190,000 clones, 80% to 90% of them singletons. Sequenced input: peripheral blood. This TCR came from a woman in her 70s with active or convalescent COVID-19.

CDR3 coding DNA: TGTGCCAGCAGTTTAATCGCCCCTCAGGGGGACGGCTACACCTTC. Protein: CASSLIAPQGDGYTF. V is TRBV27 and J is TRBJ1-2; 7 bases map to TRBD1. Trimming took 2 bases from V and 8 from J; bases not matched to a gene: 11. Germline assignment: CDR1 MNHEY and CDR2 SMNVEV (reference sequence). The CDR3 consists of 15 residues.